This T cell receptor beta chain is from a study of T cell changes during pregnancy in multiple sclerosis. The data were produced by immunoSEQ multiplex PCR, yet TCRdb's version contains in-frame clones alone and is incomplete. The sample holds some 41,000 clones, about 90% seen once. The table lists this clone with a count of one. Germline lookup yields CDR1 MDHEN and CDR2 SYDVKM. Trimming pared 5 bases from V and 5 bases from J, leaving 16 bases between. CDR3 length: 14 residues. The sequencing used CD4+ T cells from peripheral blood mononuclear cells, collected in the third trimester of pregnancy. This chain connects TRBV28 to TRBJ2-7; tentatively, D is TRBD1 (5 bases). The receptor was isolated from a female donor in good health, enrolled as a control in a pregnancy study. As DNA, the CDR3 is TGTGCCAGCAGTAATTTTCAGGACAACCACGAGCAGTACTTC. Protein sequence: CASSNFQDNHEQYF.